This T cell receptor (beta chain) was sequenced for a study of read filtering for tumor transcriptome and immune sequencing. For the study at large: By R-ISS, stages I, II and III held approximately 8, 16 and 7 patients. Whole-transcriptome libraries were prepared after DNase treatment.

The library was built from about 400 ng RNA with molecular barcoded adaptors for alpha/delta and beta/gamma chains. MiXCR, applied by TCRdb to the reads, yields one record per CDR3 protein. The sample has around 140,000 distinct CDR3 sequences, approximately 13% seen once. At the time of active disease, bone marrow was collected from every patient. General study findings and limits: Approximately 80% of IR-seq clonotypes had one read, totaling roughly 3.5% of reads; RNA-seq: approximately 73% and 42%.

The length of the CDR3 is 17 residues. From germline, CDR1 is SGHTA and CDR2 FQGTGA. Trimming took 5 bases from V and 1 from J, leaving 18 bases between them. Comments on this clonotype: The antigen is unknown.

The receptor was derived from a donor aged 40 or over with multiple myeloma. The chain uses TRBV7-3 and TRBJ2-1; the D gene could be TRBD1 or TRBD2 (5 bases each). Sequencing input: a population of CD138-negative cells sorted from bone marrow. CDR3 residues: CASSQGPSGGSYNEQFF. For the CDR3, the DNA is TGTGCCAGCAGCCAGGGACCCTCCGGCGGGTCCTACAATGAGCAGTTCTTC. The variable domain in full, with the rest retrieved from reference TRBV7-3 and TRBJ2-1, is GAGVSQTPSNKVTEKGKYVELRCDPISGHTALYWYRQSLGQGPEFLIYFQGTGAADDSGLPNDRFFAVRPEGSVSTLKIQRTERGDSAVYLCASSQGPSGGSYNEQFFGPGTRLTVL.